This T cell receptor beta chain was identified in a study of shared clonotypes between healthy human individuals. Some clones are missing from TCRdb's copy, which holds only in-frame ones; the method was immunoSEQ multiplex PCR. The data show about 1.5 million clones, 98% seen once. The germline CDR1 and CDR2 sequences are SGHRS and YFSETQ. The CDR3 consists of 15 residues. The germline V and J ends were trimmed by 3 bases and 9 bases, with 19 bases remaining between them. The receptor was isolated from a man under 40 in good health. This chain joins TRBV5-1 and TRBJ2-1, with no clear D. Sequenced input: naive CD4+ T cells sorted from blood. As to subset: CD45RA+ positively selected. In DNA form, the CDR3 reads TGCGCCAGCAGCTCGACGGTGACTTCCGTTGGTGAGCAGTTCTTC. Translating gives CASSSTVTSVGEQFF.